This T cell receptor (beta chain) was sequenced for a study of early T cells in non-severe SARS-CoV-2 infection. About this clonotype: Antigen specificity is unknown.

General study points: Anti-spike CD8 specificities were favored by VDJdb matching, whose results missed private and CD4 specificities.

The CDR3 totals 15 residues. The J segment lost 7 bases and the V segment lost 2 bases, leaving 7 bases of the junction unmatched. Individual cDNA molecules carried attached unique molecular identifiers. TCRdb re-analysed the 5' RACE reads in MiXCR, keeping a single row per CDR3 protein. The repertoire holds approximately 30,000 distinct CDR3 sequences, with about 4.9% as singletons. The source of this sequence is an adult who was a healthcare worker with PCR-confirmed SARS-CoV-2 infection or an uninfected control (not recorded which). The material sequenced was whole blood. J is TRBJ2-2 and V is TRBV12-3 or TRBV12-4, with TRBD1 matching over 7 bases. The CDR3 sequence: CASSLTQGHGGELFF. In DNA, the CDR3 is TGTGCCAGCAGTTTAACACAGGGGCATGGCGGGGAGCTGTTTTTT.